Below, 13 T cell receptor beta chains from the same sample are listed, as sequenced in a study of shared clonotypes between healthy human individuals. Generated by immunoSEQ multiplex PCR, the TCRdb table keeps only in-frame clones and is missing some. The table includes more than 2 million clones, approximately 94% detected once. Sequences were obtained from naive CD4+ T cells sorted from blood. Subset described: CD45RA+ positively selected. The receptors derive from a man aged 18 to 29 in good health.

The CDR3 loop reads CASTGLPGEKLFF. The CDR3 region has the DNA TGTGCCAGCACCGGACTTCCCGGCGAAAAACTGTTTTTT. The V call is TRBV6-1, the J call TRBJ1-4; D gene ambiguous. CDR1 and CDR2 (germline): MNHNS, SASEGT. V shed 7 bases and J shed 8 bases, with 14 bases lying between them. This CDR3 region has 13 residues.

V gene TRBV4-1 combines with J gene TRBJ2-1; D not resolved. The CDR3 spans 14 residues. Looked up from germline, CDR1 is MGHRA and CDR2 is YSYEKL. V was trimmed by 4 bases and J by 4 bases, leaving 11 bases between them. The CDR3 DNA is TGCGCCAGCAGCCGAGTCATAGATTACAATGAGCAGTTCTTC. Translated, it gives CASSRVIDYNEQFF.

Concerning this clone: This CDR3 is also generated by other DNA sequences in the sample. This chain joins TRBV18 and TRBJ1-4; D unclear. Trimming removed 2 bases from V and 0 bases from J, with 7 bases in between. Germline CDR1 is KGHSH and CDR2 is LQKENI. The CDR3 sequence is 15 residues long. The CDR3 region is CASSPGLATNEKLFF. The CDR3 bases are TGTGCCAGCTCACCAGGGCTTGCAACTAATGAAAAACTGTTTTTT.

The rearrangement joins TRBV14 to TRBJ2-7; 9 bases are a match to TRBD1. Germline V gives CDR1 SGHDN, CDR2 FVKESK. CDR3 length: 17 amino acids. V lost 0 bases to trimming and J lost 2 bases; unmatched junction nucleotides: 8. CDR3 DNA: TGTGCCAGCAGCCAAGATCCCCCGACAGGGGGGACCTACGAGCAGTACTTC. It encodes CASSQDPPTGGTYEQYF.

The V gene is TRBV20-1, the J gene TRBJ1-1; D not resolved. V lost 3 bases and J lost 7, with 9 bases in between. CDR1 and CDR2 (germline): DFQATT, SNEGSKA (reference sequence). This CDR3 contains 11 residues. CDR3 coding DNA: TGCAGTGCTAGGTGGGCAGATGAAGCTTTCTTT. Its translation: CSARWADEAFF.

The chain carries TRBV10-3 and TRBJ2-3; 7 bases line up with TRBD2. Germline loops: CDR1 ENHRY, CDR2 SYGVKD. Germline trimming cut 3 bases from V and 6 bases from J; bases unmatched to any gene: 6. The CDR3 is 14 residues long. The CDR3 DNA reads TGTGCCATCAGTGACAAGCGGGGTACCGATACGCAGTATTTT. Translating gives CAISDKRGTDTQYF.

V gene TRBV5-1 combines with J gene TRBJ1-4, with D maybe TRBD1 (5 bases). Per germline, CDR1 SGHRS and CDR2 YFSETQ. The V end lost 0 bases, the J end lost 4 bases, and 10 bases lay between the germline ends. The CDR3 totals 15 residues. In nucleotides, the CDR3 is TGCGCCAGCAGCTTGGAGACAGTCCGTAATGAAAAACTGTTTTTT. Its protein product is CASSLETVRNEKLFF.

The rearrangement joins TRBV7-9 to TRBJ1-1; D gene uncertain. The V end was cut by 5 bases, the J end by 5 bases, with 12 bases between. Germline CDR1 reads SEHNR; CDR2 reads FQNEAQ (reference sequence). The CDR3 runs to 13 residues. The DNA of the CDR3 is TGTGCCAGCAGCGCACTCGGGCGAACTGAAGCTTTCTTT. This gives the protein CASSALGRTEAFF.

The J gene is TRBJ2-2, the V gene TRBV9, with 14 bases aligning to TRBD2. CDR1 SGDLS and CDR2 YYNGEE come from the germline V gene. Losses at the gene ends were 2 bases for V and 6 bases for J; bases not matched to a gene: 3. The CDR3 covers 16 residues. The CDR3 loop is CASSVKTSGRAGELFF. The CDR3 DNA follows: TGTGCCAGCAGCGTTAAGACTAGCGGGAGGGCCGGGGAGCTGTTTTTT.

The CDR3, as DNA: TGTGCCAGCAGTTTAACGGGGACGCCAGCATCCCCTTCACCCCTCCACTTT. Protein product: CASSLTGTPASPSPLHF. The rearrangement joins TRBV27 to TRBJ1-6; TRBD1 is a possible D gene (5 bases). The CDR3 consists of 17 residues. V was trimmed by 2 bases and J by 9 bases, leaving 20 bases between them. Germline CDR1 is MNHEY and CDR2 is SMNVEV (reference sequence).

Points on this clone: Other DNA sequences in the sample encode the same CDR3. This chain uses TRBV5-1 with TRBJ2-7; TRBD1 agrees at 7 bases. This CDR3 is 13 amino acids long. The germline gives CDR1 SGHRS, CDR2 YFSETQ. V lost 3 bases and J lost 2; bases outside the gene matches: 2. The CDR3 nucleotides read TGCGCCAGCAGCTCGGGACAGACCTACGAGCAGTACTTC. Protein: CASSSGQTYEQYF. Complete variable domain (other parts from reference TRBV5-1 and TRBJ2-7): KAGVTQTPRYLIKTRGQQVTLSCSPISGHRSVSWYQQTPGQGLQFLFEYFSETQRNKGNFPGRFSGRQFSNSRSEMNVSTLELGDSALYLCASSSGQTYEQYFGPGTRLTVT.

Only one count was recorded for this clone. The V call is TRBV7-9, the J call TRBJ2-2; the match to TRBD2 covers 13 bases. The CDR3 runs 16 residues. Germline V CDR1 and CDR2: SEHNR, FQNEAQ (reference sequence). V was clipped by 5 bases and J by 10 bases; unmatched bases: 10. The CDR3 region has the DNA TGTGCCAGCAGCCTCACAAGGACTAGCGGGAGAGAGGAGCTGTTTTTT. Translation: CASSLTRTSGREELFF.

The rearrangement links TRBV9 to TRBJ2-7; the match to TRBD1 covers 9 bases. CDR3 length equals 15 residues. The J segment lost 6 bases and the V segment lost 3 bases, leaving 10 bases of the junction unmatched. Germline-derived CDR1 and CDR2 are SGDLS and YYNGEE. The CDR3 reads CASSGKGQGIGEQYF. CDR3 nucleotide sequence: TGTGCCAGCAGCGGAAAAGGACAGGGGATAGGCGAGCAGTACTTC.